A selection of T cell receptor beta chains follows, all from one sample in a study of blood T cell repertoires in COVID-19. The table came from immunoSEQ multiplex PCR; TCRdb's copy has only in-frame clones and leaves some out. In the table there are 60,000 to 75,000 clones, 88% of which are singletons. The sequenced material came from peripheral blood. The source is a human donor in a cohort sampled during active COVID-19. Each CDR3 is given with its conserved first and last residue. Each record gives: V gene, J gene, CDR3 protein.

TRBV7-3	TRBJ1-1	CASSLDRDTEAFF
TRBV29-1	TRBJ2-2	CSVDRAGITGELFF
TRBV7-9	TRBJ2-1	CASSFPPPQGEQFF
TRBV21-1	TRBJ2-5	CASSKGTSGGPQETQYF
TRBV27	TRBJ2-1	CASRSGGAGNEQFF
TRBV7-2	TRBJ1-1	CASSLGQATNTEAFF
TRBV20-1	TRBJ1-4	CSAEEEKLFF
TRBV7-9	TRBJ2-5	CASSSRQLQETQYF
TRBV30	TRBJ2-7	CAWSYGTEAEQYF
TRBV24-1	TRBJ2-3	CATSDTGWSTDTQYF